Presented here are 25 T cell receptor beta chains from one specimen sequenced in a study of lymphopenia after photon versus proton radiotherapy. Only in-frame clones appear in the TCRdb table, and some are missing; sequencing was by immunoSEQ multiplex PCR. In the table there are roughly 20,000 clones, around nine tenths of which are singletons. Specimen: peripheral blood, collected from a patient treated with photon-based radiotherapy. The receptors shown here come from a man aged 55 to 70 with pancreatic cancer.

The chain couples TRBV7-9 to TRBJ1-5, with D tentatively TRBD1 (5 bases). The germline V gene encodes CDR1 SEHNR and CDR2 FQNEAQ (reference sequence). The CDR3 covers 15 residues. With 1 base removed from V and 3 bases from J, the gap between germline ends came to 10 bases. DNA for the CDR3: TGTGCCAGCAGCTTAGGACAGACCAACAATCAGCCCCAGCATTTT. Residues: CASSLGQTNNQPQHF.

The chain uses TRBV30 and TRBJ1-2; 9 bases align to TRBD1. Per the germline V gene, CDR1 is GTSNPN and CDR2 is SVGIG (reference sequence). CDR3 length: 15 residues. V lost 8 bases, J lost 4 bases, and 14 bases stayed unmatched. The CDR3 DNA follows: TGTGCCACGAGGAGGACAGGGGACCGCGGCTATGGCTACACCTTC. Its protein is CATRRTGDRGYGYTF.

About this clone: The junction shows a germline mismatch at one end, possibly a read error. The chain uses TRBV5-1 and TRBJ1-1; maybe TRBD1 (5 bases). Germline loops: CDR1 SGHRS, CDR2 YFSETQ. This CDR3 comprises 13 residues. For the CDR3, the DNA is TGCGCCAGCACCTTGGCAGGGTCCACTGAAGCTTTCTTT. It specifies CASTLAGSTEAFF. Combining the CDR3 with reference TRBV5-1 and TRBJ1-1 gives the whole variable domain KAGVTQTPRYLIKTRGQQVTLSCSPISGHRSVSWYQQTPGQGLQFLFEYFSETQRNKGNFPGRFSGRQFSNSRSEMNVSTLELGDSALYLCASTLAGSTEAFFGQGTRLTVV.

In its sample, this clone was seen a few times. V usage is TRBV7-6 and J usage is TRBJ1-1, with D unclear. Looked up from germline, CDR1 is SGHVS and CDR2 is FNYEAQ. This CDR3 is built from 15 residues. V was cut by 2 bases and J by 1 base, with 11 bases left in between. The CDR3 DNA reads as TGTGCCAGCAGCTTACGTTTGGCAGGGAACACTGAAGCTTTCTTT. Its protein is CASSLRLAGNTEAFF.

This clone was counted only a few times. The chain joins TRBV10-3 to TRBJ1-5; tentatively, D is TRBD1 (6 bases). The V gene's germline CDR1 is ENHRY and CDR2 SYGVKD. The CDR3 is 14 amino acids. V gave up 8 bases and J gave up 4 bases, with 15 bases separating them. CDR3 sequence reads: CAIAGDRRNQPQHF. The CDR3 DNA follows: TGTGCCATCGCGGGAGACAGGCGAAATCAGCCCCAGCATTTT.

The CDR3 spells CASSQRLAGGHTQYF. Written as DNA, the CDR3 is TGTGCCAGCAGCCAACGACTAGCGGGGGGGCACACGCAGTATTTT. The rearrangement joins TRBV11-2 to TRBJ2-3, with TRBD2 identical over 14 bases. This CDR3 region has 15 residues. Looked up from germline, CDR1 is SGHAT and CDR2 is FQNNGV. Trimming took 5 bases from V and 9 from J; bases not matched to a gene: 7.

J is TRBJ1-3 and V is TRBV6-5; unclear D gene. The length of the CDR3 is 15 residues. Deletions cut 0 bases from V and 0 bases from J, with 6 bases between. Per the germline V gene, CDR1 is MNHEY and CDR2 is SVGAGI. CDR3 amino acids: CASSYSWTSGNTIYF. The CDR3 DNA reads as TGTGCCAGCAGTTACTCTTGGACCTCTGGAAACACCATATATTTT.

V gene TRBV2 combines with J gene TRBJ1-2, with D possibly matching TRBD1 (5 bases). The CDR3 spans 19 residues. V was trimmed by 2 bases and J by 2 bases, leaving 24 bases between them. Germline values: CDR1 SNHLY, CDR2 FYNNEI. Here the CDR3 DNA reads TGTGCCAGCAGTGAACGGCTGACAGACCTCCGACGAAGGAACTATGGCTACACCTTC. This encodes CASSERLTDLRRRNYGYTF.

The V call is TRBV10-3, the J call TRBJ1-5; possibly TRBD1 for D (5 bases). The CDR3 has 14 residues. Trimming took off 3 bases at V and 3 bases at J, with 9 bases between the two ends. The germline CDR1 and CDR2 sequences are ENHRY and SYGVKD. The DNA for the CDR3 is TGTGCCATCAGTGACGGGACCTTCAATCAGCCCCAGCATTTT. As protein: CAISDGTFNQPQHF.

This clone was seen just once. The V and J genes are TRBV5-7 and TRBJ2-5; 11 bases agree with TRBD1. TRBV5-7 is designated an ORF whose function remains uncertain. V shed 4 bases and J 1 base; nucleotides not matched to a gene: 3. CDR3 length: 15 residues. CDR3 in DNA: TGTGCCAGCAGCCGGGGGACAGGGGGCCAAGAGACCCAGTACTTC. This encodes CASSRGTGGQETQYF.

The CDR3 reads CASSGTGNAYNEQFF. Written as DNA, the CDR3 is TGCGCCAGCAGCGGGACAGGAAACGCCTACAATGAGCAGTTCTTC. V and J are TRBV5-1 and TRBJ2-1; TRBD1 aligns across 8 bases. CDR1 and CDR2 (germline): SGHRS, YFSETQ. V was pared by 4 bases and J by 2 bases, with 5 bases of the junction left unmatched. This CDR3 region has 15 residues.

The chain is built from TRBV25-1 and TRBJ1-2; D possibly corresponds to TRBD1 (5 bases). V lost 8 bases and J 6 bases, leaving 22 bases between the germline ends. This CDR3 contains 15 residues. Germline lookup yields CDR1 MGHDK and CDR2 SYGVNS. This chain's CDR3 is CASRASAGRSDGYTF. The CDR3 coding sequence is TGTGCCAGCCGGGCCTCCGCAGGGAGAAGCGATGGCTACACCTTC.

The genes are TRBV7-2 and TRBJ1-2; D ambiguous. The germline V gene encodes CDR1 SGHTA and CDR2 FQGNSA. V was cut by 0 bases and J by 8 bases, with 7 bases left in between. CDR3 length equals 12 residues. The CDR3 loop is CASSLAAGGYTF. In nucleotides, the CDR3 is TGTGCCAGCAGCTTAGCGGCAGGCGGCTACACCTTC.

CDR3: CAGMGQGDSPLHF. DNA of the CDR3: TGTGCCGGGATGGGACAGGGCGACTCACCCCTCCACTTT. This chain links TRBV30 with TRBJ1-6; the match to TRBD1 covers 9 bases. V lost 8 bases and J lost 10; bases outside the gene matches: 9. The CDR3 covers 13 residues. Germline CDR1 reads GTSNPN; CDR2 reads SVGIG (reference sequence). The full variable domain, its missing parts supplied by reference TRBV30 and TRBJ1-6, is SQTIHQWPATLVQPVGSPLSLECTVEGTSNPNLYWYRQAAGRGLQLLFYSVGIGQISSEVPQNLSASRPQDRQFILSSKKLLLSDSGFYLCAGMGQGDSPLHFGNGTRLTVT.

This clone has just one count. This sequence joins TRBV4-3 and TRBJ2-7; 9 positions match TRBD1. The trim removed 4 bases at V and 3 bases at J, leaving 4 bases unmatched. The germline V gene has CDR1 LGHNA and CDR2 YSLEER. This CDR3 is built from 14 residues. CDR3 sequence: CASSLGQGFYEQYF. DNA for the CDR3: TGCGCCAGCAGCCTGGGACAGGGATTCTACGAGCAGTACTTC.

The chain employs TRBV11-2 and TRBJ1-1; D unclear. The CDR3 extends over 14 amino acids. Trimming pared 1 base from V and 0 bases from J, leaving 6 bases between. The germline V gene encodes CDR1 SGHAT and CDR2 FQNNGV. DNA of the CDR3: TGTGCCAGCAGCTTAGCGTTGATGAACACTGAAGCTTTCTTT. Translating it yields CASSLALMNTEAFF.

The chain combines TRBV7-9 with TRBJ2-2; perhaps TRBD1 as D (5 bases). CDR3 size: 18 residues. The V and J ends lost 1 base and 0 bases respectively, with 15 bases between them. Germline assignment: CDR1 SEHNR and CDR2 FQNEAQ (reference sequence). CDR3 loop: CASSLGPAQGSNTGELFF. The CDR3 nucleotides are TGTGCCAGCAGCTTAGGCCCCGCGCAGGGATCGAACACCGGGGAGCTGTTTTTT.

The V and J genes are TRBV27 and TRBJ1-5; the D gene is possibly TRBD1 (6 bases). Per the germline V gene, CDR1 is MNHEY and CDR2 is SMNVEV (reference sequence). V lost 0 bases to trimming and J lost 3 bases, with 12 bases between them. This CDR3 has 16 amino acids. CDR3 DNA sequence: TGTGCCAGCAGTTTATCATCCACAGGGTACAATCAGCCCCAGCATTTT. It specifies CASSLSSTGYNQPQHF.

CDR3 nucleotides: TGTGCCAGCAGCTTAGGTCGACTAGCGGGGACAGATACGCAGTATTTT. This translates into CASSLGRLAGTDTQYF. The V gene is TRBV11-3, the J gene TRBJ2-3, with 11 positions matching TRBD2. The trim removed 1 base at V and 3 bases at J, leaving 3 bases unmatched. This CDR3 comprises 16 residues. The germline V gene encodes CDR1 SGHNT and CDR2 YENEEA.

The chain employs TRBV6-1 and TRBJ1-5; D gene uncertain. There are 15 residues in the CDR3. The germline CDR1 and CDR2 sequences are MNHNS and SASEGT. Deletions cut 6 bases from V and 3 bases from J, with 15 bases between. CDR3 protein: CASSSEHINNQPQHF. DNA for the CDR3: TGTGCCAGCAGCTCGGAACACATAAACAATCAGCCCCAGCATTTT.

The rearrangement uses TRBV2 and TRBJ2-5; D uncertain. Germline V gene lookup returns CDR1 SNHLY and CDR2 FYNNEI. The CDR3 is made up of 11 amino acids. V dropped 6 bases and J dropped 3 bases, with 5 bases sitting between them. The CDR3 spells CASRREETQYF. As DNA, the CDR3 is TGTGCCAGCAGAAGGGAAGAGACCCAGTACTTC.

The chain links TRBV7-6 to TRBJ2-3; D may be TRBD2 (6 bases). CDR3 size: 15 residues. Trimming took off 5 bases at V and 2 bases at J, with 14 bases between the two ends. In germline, CDR1 is SGHVS, CDR2 FNYEAQ. In DNA form, the CDR3 reads TGTGCCAGCAGCCCGGACTATCTCCTCACAGATACGCAGTATTTT. Amino acids: CASSPDYLLTDTQYF.

The chain uses TRBV16 and TRBJ2-1, with 13 nucleotides matching TRBD2. V was clipped by 2 bases and J by 5 bases; unmatched bases: 0. The CDR3 loop spans 15 amino acids. CDR1 KGHSY and CDR2 FQNENV come from the germline V gene. CDR3 region: CASSQGLAGDNEQFF. The CDR3 DNA reads TGTGCCAGCAGCCAAGGACTAGCGGGAGACAATGAGCAGTTCTTC.

This chain joins TRBV19 and TRBJ1-1; D is unresolved. Germline CDR1 reads LNHDA; CDR2 reads SQIVND (reference sequence). The ends were cut back, 3 bases at V and 10 bases at J, with 9 bases in the middle. The CDR3 contains 11 residues. The DNA of the CDR3 is TGTGCCAGTAGTATGGCTCGGACAGCTTTCTTT. This gives the protein CASSMARTAFF.

The chain carries TRBV7-3 and TRBJ2-2, with 11 bases identical to TRBD2. Germline-derived CDR1 and CDR2 are SGHTA and FQGTGA. CDR3 length equals 16 residues. V lost 5 bases and J lost 3; bases outside the gene matches: 5. CDR3 residues: CASSVTSGGYTGELFF. In DNA form, the CDR3 reads TGTGCCAGCAGCGTTACTAGCGGGGGTTACACCGGGGAGCTGTTTTTT.